One TCR beta chain is described in this entry. The CDR3 has 16 amino acids. The ends lost 7 bases at V and 6 bases at J; junction bases unmatched: 8. Looked up from germline, CDR1 is MNHEY and CDR2 is SMNVEV (reference sequence). Original methodology: Reference gene primer amplification gave nucleated cell count estimates. Using immunoSEQ multiplex PCR, the repertoire was profiled, and TCRdb retains in-frame clones only, with some absent. The DNA was the basis for D and trimming; V, J and clone size are from that table. The sample yields roughly 32,000 clones, 85% seen once. This record belongs to a study of blood T cell repertoires in COVID-19. In the study overall: The United States, Italy and Spain provided the acute and convalescent COVID-19 samples. T cells, B-cell-depleted T cells, or PBMCs supplied cDNA or gDNA.

Sequenced material: peripheral blood. The TCR was taken from a man aged 60-69 years with active or convalescent COVID-19. The rearrangement links TRBV27 to TRBJ1-6, with 11 bases identical to TRBD1. The DNA of the CDR3 is TGTGCCAGCACCGGACAGGGGGCTTTTCGTAATTCACCCCTCCACTTT. This translates into CASTGQGAFRNSPLHF.